These 32 T cell receptor beta chains came from one sample sequenced in a study of blood T cells in healthy people across ages. The authors ran a second PCR of about 6 to 11 cycles using a sample-barcoded 5' primer and a J-beta primer mix. Using its own MiXCR run on the 5' RACE reads, TCRdb lists one record per CDR3 protein. The repertoire includes roughly 1.9 million distinct CDR3 sequences, roughly two fifths of them detected once, and roughly 23% sits in the top ten. Sequenced sample: blood. These TCRs come from a human donor in good health.

V and J are TRBV2 and TRBJ2-3; D is perhaps TRBD1 (6 bases). Deletions cut 10 bases from V and 8 bases from J, with 22 bases between. The CDR3 is 14 amino acids. The germline V gene encodes CDR1 SNHLY and CDR2 FYNNEI. CDR3 coding DNA: TGTGCCACCCACGCAACAGGGCCTCGGGGTACGCAGTATTTT. Translated, it gives CATHATGPRGTQYF.

The chain links TRBV5-5 to TRBJ2-7; D ambiguous. The CDR3 is 12 residues long. Trimming shortened V by 6 bases and J by 3 bases, and 10 bases separated the two germline ends. Germline V gives CDR1 SGHKS, CDR2 YYEKEE (reference sequence). The DNA for the CDR3 is TGTGCCAGCATGGAAGGTTTCTACGAGCAGTACTTC. This encodes CASMEGFYEQYF.

The J gene is TRBJ2-7, the V gene TRBV20-1, with TRBD2 as a possible D gene (6 bases). Looked up from germline, CDR1 is DFQATT and CDR2 is SNEGSKA (reference sequence). The CDR3 has 14 amino acids. Trimming pared 4 bases from V and 1 base from J, leaving 14 bases between. The CDR3 DNA is TGCAGTGCTAAGGAGGGACTCCTTTCCTACGAGCAGTACTTC. Translating it yields CSAKEGLLSYEQYF.

The chain couples TRBV12-3 or TRBV12-4 to TRBJ2-1; the match to TRBD1 covers 10 bases. The V gene end was trimmed by 6 bases and the J gene end by 9 bases; junction bases not matched to a gene: 11. The CDR3 has 15 amino acids. The CDR3 loop is CASSPRDRGYGEQFF. For the CDR3, the DNA is TGTGCCAGCAGCCCCCGGGACAGGGGCTATGGTGAGCAGTTCTTC.

In its sample, this clonotype was seen a few times. This chain joins TRBV20-1 and TRBJ1-2; D remains ambiguous. The length of the CDR3 is 11 residues. V was trimmed by 6 bases and J by 7 bases, leaving 12 bases between them. Germline-derived CDR1 and CDR2 are DFQATT and SNEGSKA (reference sequence). The CDR3 DNA is TGCAGTGCACCTCGGGATTCTGGCTACACCTTC. Protein sequence: CSAPRDSGYTF.

The rearrangement uses TRBV12-3 or TRBV12-4 and TRBJ1-5; tentatively, D is TRBD1 (5 bases). The V gene lost 2 bases and the J gene lost 5 bases, with 10 bases spanning the gap. The CDR3 contains 14 residues. The CDR3 bases are TGTGCCAGCAGTTTACCAGGGAGGTATCAGCCCCAGCATTTT. Protein sequence: CASSLPGRYQPQHF.

The chain employs TRBV15 and TRBJ1-5; TRBD1 agrees at 7 bases. This CDR3 has 14 residues. The V gene's germline CDR1 is LNHNV and CDR2 YYDKDF (reference sequence). After removal of 0 bases from V and 9 bases from J, the junction contained 5 bases not matched to a gene. The CDR3 sequence: CATSRDQGEGPQHF. The CDR3 DNA reads TGTGCCACCAGCAGAGATCAGGGGGAAGGGCCCCAGCATTTT.

The chain has TRBV6-5 and TRBJ2-7, with D perhaps matching TRBD1 or TRBD2 (5 bases each). Germline V CDR1 and CDR2: MNHEY, SVGAGI. V gave up 5 bases and J gave up 9 bases, with 11 bases separating them. There are 11 residues in the CDR3. The CDR3 loop is CASSTRDLQYF. Written as DNA, the CDR3 is TGTGCCAGCAGTACCCGGGACCTGCAGTACTTC.

This clonotype turned up a few times. This sequence joins TRBV6-4 and TRBJ2-1; TRBD2 matches 8 bases. Unmatched junction bases numbered 12, after V lost 5 bases and J lost 9 bases. The CDR3 sequence is 15 residues long. Germline assignment: CDR1 MRHNA and CDR2 SNTAGT. CDR3 protein: CASSPSGGGCSEQFF. CDR3 nucleotides: TGTGCCAGCAGTCCGAGCGGGGGCGGGTGCAGTGAGCAGTTCTTC.

The chain employs TRBV12-3 or TRBV12-4 and TRBJ2-3; no reliable D call. The CDR3 sequence is 15 residues long. The germline V and J ends were trimmed by 3 bases and 4 bases, with 14 bases remaining between them. CDR3 sequence: CASSFVTLPADTQYF. CDR3 DNA: TGTGCCAGCAGTTTCGTGACGCTCCCGGCAGATACGCAGTATTTT.

In this sample, this clonotype turned up once. This rearrangement joins TRBV7-8 to TRBJ1-5; D possibly corresponds to TRBD1 (5 bases). The CDR3 extends over 17 amino acids. The germline CDR1 and CDR2 sequences are SGHVS and FQNEAQ. V was trimmed by 1 base and J by 4 bases, leaving 17 bases between them. This CDR3 is CASSLERKGDPNQPQHF. Written as DNA, the CDR3 is TGTGCCAGCAGCTTAGAGCGGAAAGGGGACCCAAATCAGCCCCAGCATTTT.

In this sample, this clonotype turned up a few times. The J gene is TRBJ1-2, the V gene TRBV6-1; D uncertain. The CDR3 is 14 residues long. Germline V CDR1 and CDR2: MNHNS, SASEGT. V was clipped by 3 bases and J by 8 bases, with 16 bases between them. The CDR3 region is CASSDFRVTGGYTF. The CDR3 bases are TGTGCCAGCAGTGACTTTAGGGTCACTGGGGGCTACACCTTC.

This clonotype appeared a few times. The rearrangement uses TRBV5-6 and TRBJ2-7, with D unresolved. The ends were cut back, 0 bases at V and 2 bases at J, with 9 bases in the middle. Germline CDR1 and CDR2: SGHDT and YYEEEE. The CDR3 is made up of 14 amino acids. CDR3 bases: TGTGCCAGCAGCTTGGCGTGGTCCCCCTACGAGCAGTACTTC. This gives the protein CASSLAWSPYEQYF.

The rearrangement uses TRBV6-2 or TRBV6-3 and TRBJ2-3; TRBD1 aligns across 8 bases. Germline assignment: CDR1 MNHEY and CDR2 SVGEGT. This CDR3 has 13 amino acids. The junction had 1 base not matched to a gene; V was cut back by 6 bases and J by 2 bases. CDR3 sequence (DNA): TGTGCCAGCAGGGACAGGGCCACAGATACGCAGTATTTT. It encodes CASRDRATDTQYF.

V gene TRBV6-5 combines with J gene TRBJ1-2; the D gene is possibly TRBD1 (5 bases). The CDR3 has 15 residues. Trimming cost V 5 bases and J 4 bases, with 17 bases left between them. Germline lookup yields CDR1 MNHEY and CDR2 SVGAGI. The DNA of the CDR3 is TGTGCCAGCAGTAACCCGGGACCAGACGGCTATGGCTACACCTTC. Translation gives CASSNPGPDGYGYTF.

The chain links TRBV29-1 to TRBJ2-4; tentatively, D is TRBD1 (6 bases). Matching the DNA end better, TRBJ2-7 makes the J call doubtful. The germline V gene encodes CDR1 SQVTM and CDR2 ANQGSEA. The CDR3 totals 15 residues. CDR3 sequence reads: CSVEVADRPAYEQYF. The CDR3 DNA reads as TGCAGCGTTGAAGTTGCGGACAGACCTGCCTACGAGCAGTACTTC.

On this clonotype: Being one base from a much bigger clone, this may be a read error. The chain links TRBV10-3 to TRBJ2-7; TRBD1 matches at 9 bases. The CDR3 sequence is 15 residues long. CDR1 is ENHRY and CDR2 is SYGVKD in the germline V gene. This CDR3 reads CTISTGTGSSYEQYF. CDR3 bases: TGTACCATCAGCACCGGGACAGGGAGTTCCTACGAGCAGTACTTC.

Points on this clonotype: The CDR3 does not end in the conserved phenylalanine or tryptophan, so this is likely a read error. The chain combines TRBV12-3 or TRBV12-4 with TRBJ1-1; D not resolved. CDR3 length: 12 amino acids. Trimming took off 8 bases at V and 3 bases at J, with 10 bases between the two ends. This chain's CDR3 is CASSSGHTEAFC. In DNA form, the CDR3 reads TGTGCCAGCTCCTCGGGTCACACTGAAGCTTTCTGT.

This chain uses TRBV3-1 with TRBJ2-1; D possibly corresponds to TRBD1 (5 bases). The germline V and J ends were trimmed by 1 base and 14 bases, with 18 bases remaining between them. The CDR3 is made up of 14 amino acids. Germline assignment: CDR1 LGHDT and CDR2 YNNKEL (reference sequence). CDR3 residues: CASSQGPQGSKEFF. The CDR3 DNA is TGTGCCAGCAGCCAAGGTCCCCAGGGATCTAAGGAGTTCTTC.

The chain links TRBV12-3 or TRBV12-4 to TRBJ1-5; D is unresolved. Trimming took 3 bases from V and 4 from J, leaving 7 bases between them. The CDR3 is made up of 13 amino acids. The CDR3 nucleotides read TGTGCCAGCAGTTTTGATGTAAATCAGCCCCAGCATTTT. Amino acids: CASSFDVNQPQHF.

The chain links TRBV7-2 to TRBJ2-5, with D maybe TRBD1 (6 bases). Germline CDR1 and CDR2: SGHTA and FQGNSA. Trimming cost V 5 bases and J 2 bases, with 15 bases left between them. This CDR3 region has 15 residues. CDR3 loop: CASSVNRALQETQYF. CDR3 sequence (DNA): TGTGCCAGCAGCGTAAACAGGGCACTTCAAGAGACCCAGTACTTC.

The V and J genes are TRBV19 and TRBJ2-1; D call uncertain. The germline CDR1 and CDR2 sequences are LNHDA and SQIVND (reference sequence). The CDR3 is 15 amino acids. V lost 5 bases and J 0 bases, leaving 11 bases between the germline ends. The chain's CDR3 is CASSLSVLSYNEQFF. CDR3 nucleotides: TGTGCCAGTAGTTTAAGCGTACTCTCCTACAATGAGCAGTTCTTC.

This clonotype has a handful of counts. The J gene is TRBJ2-1, the V gene TRBV2; 10 bases are shared with TRBD1. Trimming took 4 bases from V and 7 from J; bases not matched to a gene: 4. The germline CDR1 and CDR2 sequences are SNHLY and FYNNEI. This CDR3 region has 14 residues. The CDR3 here is CASSGDRGGNEQFF. CDR3 coding DNA: TGTGCCAGCAGTGGGGACAGGGGAGGGAATGAGCAGTTCTTC.

The count of this clonotype is one. V is TRBV12-3 or TRBV12-4 and J is TRBJ1-2, with D perhaps TRBD1 (6 bases). V lost 3 bases, J lost 1 base, and 15 bases lay in between. This CDR3 is 16 amino acids long. The CDR3 protein is CASSFGAGAGNYGYTF. DNA for the CDR3: TGTGCCAGCAGTTTTGGGGCAGGGGCGGGTAACTATGGCTACACCTTC.

J is TRBJ2-1 and V is TRBV6-5; D not certain. Germline CDR1 is MNHEY and CDR2 is SVGAGI. The CDR3 has 16 amino acids. Trimming took off 8 bases at V and 6 bases at J, with 23 bases between the two ends. In DNA, the CDR3 is TGTGCCAGCGGGCGAAGTTCGGGTCCTCCGATCAATGAGCAGTTCTTC. This codes for CASGRSSGPPINEQFF.

This clonotype was recorded only once. At one boundary the junction diverges from the germline segment, which might be a read error. The chain links TRBV10-3 to TRBJ2-1; D gene uncertain. CDR3 length equals 15 residues. CDR1 is ENHRY and CDR2 is SYGVKD in the germline V gene. CDR3 loop: CVISKTTESYNEQFF. The DNA of the CDR3 is TGTGTCATCAGCAAGACGACTGAGTCCTACAATGAGCAGTTCTTC.

The chain joins TRBV5-1 to TRBJ1-1; D remains ambiguous. The ends were cut back, 7 bases at V and 0 bases at J, with 13 bases in the middle. The CDR3 sequence is 14 residues long. CDR1 is SGHRS and CDR2 is YFSETQ in the germline V gene. The CDR3 nucleotides are TGCGCCAGCTGCTCGGGAGTAATGAACACTGAAGCTTTCTTT. Translation gives CASCSGVMNTEAFF.

The gene calls are TRBV5-1 and TRBJ2-4; the D gene is possibly TRBD1 (6 bases). This CDR3 spans 14 amino acids. Per the germline V gene, CDR1 is SGHRS and CDR2 is YFSETQ. Between the trimmed V and J ends, which lost 1 base and 8 bases, there was a span of 13 bases. CDR3: CASSLYDRRDIQYF. DNA of the CDR3: TGCGCCAGCAGCTTGTACGACAGGCGGGACATTCAGTACTTC.

This clonotype occurred a few times. The rearrangement links TRBV4-3 to TRBJ2-7; D not certain. The CDR3 extends over 15 amino acids. Germline loops: CDR1 LGHNA, CDR2 YSLEER. Trimming cost V 0 bases and J 0 bases, with 9 bases left between them. CDR3 region: CASSQDSVNSYEQYF. Here the CDR3 DNA reads TGCGCCAGCAGCCAAGATTCGGTGAACTCCTACGAGCAGTACTTC.

The chain carries TRBV2 and TRBJ2-1; no clear D gene. Trimming left V 2 bases short and J 3 bases short, with 8 bases between. Germline values: CDR1 SNHLY, CDR2 FYNNEI. This CDR3 comprises 14 residues. CDR3 in amino acids: CASSETSLYNEQFF. The CDR3, as DNA: TGTGCCAGCAGTGAAACTTCACTCTACAATGAGCAGTTCTTC.

The J gene is TRBJ2-7, the V gene TRBV11-1; D ambiguous. V was trimmed by 2 bases and J by 2 bases, leaving 19 bases between them. The CDR3 loop spans 17 amino acids. Germline-derived CDR1 and CDR2 are SGHAT and FQDESV (reference sequence). CDR3 loop: CASSLHRWLGATYEQYF. For the CDR3, the DNA is TGTGCCAGCAGCTTACACCGTTGGTTGGGTGCCACCTACGAGCAGTACTTC.

The chain links TRBV20-1 to TRBJ2-5, with D possibly TRBD1 on 6 matching bases. The closer fit of TRBJ2-7 to the DNA end suggests the J call may be wrong. The CDR3 consists of 16 residues. Germline loops: CDR1 DFQATT, CDR2 SNEGSKA (reference sequence). The CDR3 region has the DNA TGCAGTGCTAGAGATCTGCCGGGACACAAAGGCGACGAGCAGTACTTC. Protein: CSARDLPGHKGDEQYF.